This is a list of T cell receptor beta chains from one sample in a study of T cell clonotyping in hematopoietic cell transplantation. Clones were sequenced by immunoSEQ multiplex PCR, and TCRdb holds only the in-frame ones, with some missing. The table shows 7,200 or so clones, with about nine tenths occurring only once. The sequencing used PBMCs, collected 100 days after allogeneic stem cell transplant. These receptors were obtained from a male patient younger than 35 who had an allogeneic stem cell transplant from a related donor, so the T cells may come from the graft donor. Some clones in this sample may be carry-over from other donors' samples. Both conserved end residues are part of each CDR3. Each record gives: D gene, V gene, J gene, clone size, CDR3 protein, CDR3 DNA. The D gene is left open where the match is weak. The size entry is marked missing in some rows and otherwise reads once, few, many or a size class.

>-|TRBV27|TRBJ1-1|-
CASSFGRPRTEAFF
TGTGCCAGCAGTTTCGGGCGGCCGAGGACTGAAGCTTTCTTT
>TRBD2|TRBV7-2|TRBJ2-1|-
CASSSRLADPFNEQFF
TGTGCCAGCAGCTCCAGACTAGCGGACCCCTTCAATGAGCAGTTCTTC
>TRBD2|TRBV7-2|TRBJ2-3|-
CASSLSGTGEYF
TGTGCCAGCAGCCTTAGCGGGACCGGGGAGTATTTT
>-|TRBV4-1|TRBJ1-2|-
CASSQDGYGYTF
TGCGCCAGCAGCCAAGATGGGTATGGCTACACCTTC
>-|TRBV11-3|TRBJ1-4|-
CASSLKAALNEKLFF
TGTGCCAGCAGCTTAAAGGCGGCACTTAATGAAAAACTGTTTTTT
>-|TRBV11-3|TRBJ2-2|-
CASSLVFRGGTGELFF
TGTGCCAGCAGCTTGGTTTTCAGGGGGGGCACCGGGGAGCTGTTTTTT
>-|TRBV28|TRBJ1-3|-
CASRRGAGNTIYF
TGTGCCAGCAGACGGGGGGCTGGAAACACCATATATTTT
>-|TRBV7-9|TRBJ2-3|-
CASTTPKTDTQYF
TGTGCCAGCACTACCCCTAAGACAGATACGCAGTATTTT
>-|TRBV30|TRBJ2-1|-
CAWGQYNEQFF
TGTGCCTGGGGACAGTACAATGAGCAGTTCTTC
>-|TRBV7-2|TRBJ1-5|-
CASSLASTQPQHF
TGTGCCAGCAGCTTAGCGTCCACCCAGCCCCAGCATTTT
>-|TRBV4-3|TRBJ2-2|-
CASSPTRGTGELFF
TGCGCCAGCAGCCCGACTAGGGGCACCGGGGAGCTGTTTTTT
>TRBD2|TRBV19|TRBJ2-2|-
CASTRAGGVTGELFF
TGTGCCAGTACCAGAGCGGGAGGGGTCACCGGGGAGCTGTTTTTT
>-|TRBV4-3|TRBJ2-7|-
CASSHTTGHEQYF
TGCGCCAGCAGCCATACCACAGGACACGAGCAGTACTTC
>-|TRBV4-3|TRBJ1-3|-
CASSQDLEVDTIYF
TGCGCCAGCAGCCAAGATCTGGAGGTGGACACCATATATTTT
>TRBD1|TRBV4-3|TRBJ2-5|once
CASSQGKSTGGFIETQYF
TGCGCCAGCAGCCAAGGAAAGTCGACAGGGGGCTTCATAGAGACCCAGTACTTC
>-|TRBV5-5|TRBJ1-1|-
CASSLGQGRNTEAFF
TGTGCCAGCAGCTTGGGGCAGGGGCGGAACACTGAAGCTTTCTTT
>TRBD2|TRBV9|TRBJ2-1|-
CASSASGRAGDEQFF
TGTGCCAGCAGCGCTAGCGGGAGGGCCGGTGATGAGCAGTTCTTC
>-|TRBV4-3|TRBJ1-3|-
CASSQDYDSGNTIYF
TGCGCCAGCAGCCAAGATTACGACTCTGGAAACACCATATATTTT
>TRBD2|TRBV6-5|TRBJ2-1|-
CASNPQPGGAEFF
TGTGCCAGCAACCCTCAACCCGGGGGGGCCGAGTTCTTC
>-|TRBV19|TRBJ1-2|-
CASSGNILYGYTF
TGTGCCAGTAGCGGAAACATCCTCTATGGCTACACCTTC
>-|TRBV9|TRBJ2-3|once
CASSGGPRGTDTQYF
TGTGCCAGCAGTGGGGGCCCGAGGGGCACAGATACGCAGTATTTT
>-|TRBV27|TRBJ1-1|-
CASSFGSSMNTEAFF
TGTGCCAGCAGTTTTGGTAGCTCGATGAACACTGAAGCTTTCTTT
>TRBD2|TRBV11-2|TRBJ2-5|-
CASSAGVQETQYF
TGTGCCAGCAGCGCGGGGGTCCAAGAGACCCAGTACTTC
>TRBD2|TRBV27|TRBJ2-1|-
CASSFPRSGRAGNEQFF
TGTGCCAGCAGTTTTCCGAGGAGCGGGAGGGCCGGCAATGAGCAGTTCTTC
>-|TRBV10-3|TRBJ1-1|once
CAISELQGVNTEAFF
TGTGCCATCAGTGAGCTCCAAGGGGTGAATACTGAAGCTTTCTTT
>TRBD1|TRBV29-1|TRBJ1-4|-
CSVSTGYFEKLFF
TGCAGCGTTTCGACAGGGTATTTTGAAAAACTGTTTTTT
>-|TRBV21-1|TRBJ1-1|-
CASSKGRVVAKKDANTEAFF
TGTGCCAGCAGCAAAGGGAGAGTGGTGGCCAAGAAGGACGCGAACACTGAAGCTTTCTTT
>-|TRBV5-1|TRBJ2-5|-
CASSPGRGSYQETQYF
TGCGCCAGCAGCCCCGGAAGGGGTTCGTACCAAGAGACCCAGTACTTC
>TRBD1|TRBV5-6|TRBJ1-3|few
CASSWTGSLGNTIYF
TGTGCCAGCAGCTGGACAGGTTCGCTCGGAAACACCATATATTTT
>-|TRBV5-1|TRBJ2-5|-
CASSLAHRLTYQETQYF
TGCGCCAGCAGCTTGGCCCACAGACTAACGTACCAAGAGACCCAGTACTTC
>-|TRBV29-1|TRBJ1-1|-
CSVDDSQNTEAFF
TGCAGCGTTGATGACAGCCAGAACACTGAAGCTTTCTTT
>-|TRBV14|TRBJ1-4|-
CASSQDSPGTNEKLFF
TGTGCCAGCAGCCAAGATAGCCCGGGGACTAATGAAAAACTGTTTTTT
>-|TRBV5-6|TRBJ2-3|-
CASRKSRVLDTQYF
TGTGCCAGCAGGAAGAGCAGGGTGTTAGATACGCAGTATTTT
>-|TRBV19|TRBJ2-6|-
CASSIRKTGANVLTF
TGTGCCAGTAGTATAAGAAAAACTGGGGCCAACGTCCTGACTTTC
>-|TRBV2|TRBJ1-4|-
CASSVMAESFYNEKLFF
TGTGCCAGCAGTGTTATGGCAGAGAGCTTTTATAATGAAAAACTGTTTTTT
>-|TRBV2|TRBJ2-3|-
CASREGQPSTDTQYF
TGTGCCAGCAGGGAGGGACAGCCTAGCACAGATACGCAGTATTTT
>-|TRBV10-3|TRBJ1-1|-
CAISEVGLVNTEAFF
TGTGCCATCAGTGAAGTTGGCCTCGTGAACACTGAAGCTTTCTTT
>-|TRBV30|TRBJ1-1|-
CAWSVLPGVGTEAFF
TGTGCCTGGAGTGTACTTCCAGGGGTGGGCACTGAAGCTTTCTTT
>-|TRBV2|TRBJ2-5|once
CASKLLLETQYF
TGTGCCAGCAAACTTTTGTTGGAGACCCAGTACTTC
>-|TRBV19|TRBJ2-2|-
CASSIRVLGGLSTTGELFF
TGTGCCAGTAGTATTAGGGTTTTAGGGGGACTATCTACCACCGGGGAGCTGTTTTTT
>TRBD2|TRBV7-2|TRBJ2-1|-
CASSDAAASGLYNEQFF
TGTGCCAGCAGCGACGCGGCGGCTAGCGGCCTCTACAATGAGCAGTTCTTC
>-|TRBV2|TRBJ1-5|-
CASSDVDATNQPQHF
TGTGCCAGCAGTGACGTTGACGCAACGAATCAGCCCCAGCATTTT
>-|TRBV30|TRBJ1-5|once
CAWSFIHSNQPQHF
TGTGCCTGGAGCTTTATACATAGCAATCAGCCCCAGCATTTT
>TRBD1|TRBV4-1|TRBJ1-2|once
CASSLRQGAYGYTF
TGCGCCAGCAGCCTTAGGCAGGGGGCCTATGGCTACACCTTC
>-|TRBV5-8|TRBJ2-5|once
CASSSPTSRWETQYF
TGTGCCAGCAGCTCCCCAACCTCTAGGTGGGAGACCCAGTACTTC
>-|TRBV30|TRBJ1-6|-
CAWSRGTAEYNSPLHF
TGTGCCTGGAGTAGGGGAACAGCCGAATATAATTCACCCCTCCACTTT
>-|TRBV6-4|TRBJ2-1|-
CASSDELAIGNEQFF
TGTGCCAGCAGTGACGAGCTAGCGATAGGAAATGAGCAGTTCTTC
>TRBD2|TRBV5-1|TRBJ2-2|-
CASSSTSGTNTGELFF
TGCGCCAGCAGCTCCACTAGCGGGACTAACACCGGGGAGCTGTTTTTT
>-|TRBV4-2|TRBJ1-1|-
CASSQGSALNTEAFF
TGTGCCAGCAGCCAAGGGTCGGCGCTGAACACTGAAGCTTTCTTT
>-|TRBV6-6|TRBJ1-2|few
CASNRDSEMYGYTF
TGTGCCAGCAACCGAGACAGTGAGATGTATGGCTACACCTTC
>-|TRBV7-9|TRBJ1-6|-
CASSHSNSPLHF
TGTGCCAGCAGCCATTCGAATTCACCCCTCCACTTT
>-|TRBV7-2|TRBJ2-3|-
CASSPFTDTQYF
TGTGCCAGCAGCCCCTTTACAGATACGCAGTATTTT
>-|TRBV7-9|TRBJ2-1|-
CAFEGGPIEQFF
TGTGCCTTCGAAGGGGGGCCGATTGAGCAGTTCTTC
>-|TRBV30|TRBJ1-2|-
CAWWKISNYGYTF
TGTGCCTGGTGGAAGATTTCTAACTATGGCTACACCTTC